This T cell receptor (beta chain) is drawn from a study of OX40 agonist ivuxolimab in advanced cancers. Notes on the research overall: Ivuxolimab, which targeted the costimulatory receptor OX40 (CD134), was an agonistic, fully human IgG2 monoclonal antibody. Intravenous ivuxolimab was administered to patients every 2 weeks at six dose levels: 0.01, 0.1, 0.3, 1.5, 3 and 10 mg/kg. Of the roughly 51 patients in dose escalation, about 20 had hepatocellular carcinoma, about 15 had melanoma, 9 had renal cell carcinoma and 9 had head and neck cancer. In the dose-escalation cohort, 82.7% of patients were male, and the mean age was roughly 60 years, with a range of about 23 to 85. Patients were allowed to have had prior anti-PD-1, anti-PD-L1 or anti-CTLA-4 therapy, and 40% of the dose-escalation patients had previously received checkpoint inhibitors. Partial responses were achieved by three dose-escalation patients, of whom one had hepatocellular carcinoma and two had cutaneous melanoma. Peripheral TCRbeta sequencing aimed to test whether ivuxolimab altered TCR sequence diversity and caused clonal T-cell expansion. The monotherapy dose-escalation portion (N ≈ 57 patients) of the phase I ivuxolimab trial is reported in the paper. Paper-wide results and their limitations: After ivuxolimab, more expanded clones were found on average in CD8+ T cells than in CD4+ T cells. Which antigens the clonally expanded peripheral T cells were specific for was not determined. Low levels of normalized T-cell clonal expansion were also shown by some nonresponding patients. At doses of 0.1 to 3.0 mg/kg, clonal expansion of both CD4+ and CD8+ blood T cells was observed from baseline to week 6. In partial responders in the 0.1-3.0 mg/kg groups, normalized peripheral clonal expansion was found to be among the lowest, especially among CD8+ T cells.

Regarding this clone: It has no known antigen specificity. Base qualities are missing; no much larger clone stands one base away.

For sequencing of the TCRbeta CDR3 region, genomic DNA was extracted from the sorted cells. The immunoSEQ Assay was used to sequence the TCRbeta CDR3 regions. As stored in TCRdb, this immuneACCESS dataset retains in-frame rearrangements with V and J assigned. A fraction of the clones does not appear; measured against another copy, unresolved V genes explain less than half of the discrepancy, and the remainder lacks a known reason. The sample yields approximately 82,000 clones; about 91% were counted once. The ten largest clonotypes hold roughly 0.8% of the sample. Patients with a history of autoimmune disease or receiving systemic immunosuppression were excluded from the trial. Peripheral blood for TCR sequencing was collected from all dose cohorts at baseline, on cycle 4 day 1, and on cycle 7 day 1. The samples were taken from a phase I, first-in-human, multicenter, open-label dose-escalation trial of ivuxolimab. The trial enrolled adults with locally advanced or metastatic head and neck squamous cell, hepatocellular, melanoma or renal cell carcinoma. Before TCR sequencing, CD4+ T cells and CD8+ T cells from peripheral blood were sorted into separate populations.

The receptor's source is an adult with an advanced solid tumor such as melanoma, head and neck, liver or kidney cancer. Material: CD4+ or CD8+ T cells sorted from blood, obtained in a trial of the OX40 agonist ivuxolimab.

The DNA is TGTGCCACCAGCAGAGTAGGGACTAGCACCTACGAGCAGTACTTC. Its protein reads: CATSRVGTSTYEQYF. This chain is built from TRBV15 and TRBJ2-7; 9 junctional bases match TRBD2. The germline V gene (reference sequence) supplies CDR1 LNHNV and CDR2 YYDKDF. The junction shows trimming of 1 base on V and 2 bases on J, and the gene matches do not reach 3 bases of it. From the cysteine through the phenylalanine, the CDR3 covers 15 amino acids. The read is trimmed to its CDR3 DNA, 45 bases read in frame from base 1.